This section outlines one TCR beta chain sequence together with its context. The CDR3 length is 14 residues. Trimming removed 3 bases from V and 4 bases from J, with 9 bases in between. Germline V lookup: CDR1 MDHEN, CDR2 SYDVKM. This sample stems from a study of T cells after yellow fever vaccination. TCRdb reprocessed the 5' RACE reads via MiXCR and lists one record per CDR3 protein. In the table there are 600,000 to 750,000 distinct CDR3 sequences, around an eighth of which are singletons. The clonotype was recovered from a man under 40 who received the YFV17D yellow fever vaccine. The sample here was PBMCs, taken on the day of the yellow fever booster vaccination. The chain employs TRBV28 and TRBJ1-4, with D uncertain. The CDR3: CASSFSRRNEKLFF. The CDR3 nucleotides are TGTGCCAGCAGTTTCTCCAGGCGTAATGAAAAACTGTTTTTT.